This T cell receptor beta chain appears in the sequencing data of a study of T cells in Graves' hyperthyroidism and ophthalmopathy. This clonotype has only a few counts. What it binds is not known. Findings and limits, study-wide: A model using 13 V-J features told ophthalmopathy apart from stable hyperthyroidism.

Amplification targeted TCR beta CDR3 regions from RNA transcripts. The study used the HTBI primer set for a first-round RT-PCR of the TCR CDR3. A single record per CDR3 protein comes from TCRdb applying MiXCR to the multiplex PCR reads. The data hold hundreds of thousands of distinct CDR3 sequences, with 14% observed a single time. The V gene end was trimmed by 3 bases and the J gene end by 7 bases; junction bases not matched to a gene: 12. CDR3 length equals 17 residues. Germline CDR1 is KGHDR and CDR2 is SFDVKD. Aged 18 to 65, the patients had hyperthyroidism that was newly diagnosed and had lasted under 2 months. On the basis of clinical symptoms, serum thyroxine and TRAb, thyroid ultrasound and orbital computed tomography, diagnoses were made. The PBMCs had their origin in less than 13 ml of fresh peripheral blood.

The receptor comes from a young woman with Graves' hyperthyroidism. The genes are TRBV24-1 and TRBJ2-1; 9 bases align to TRBD1. Sequencing input: blood. CDR3 sequence reads: CATSDRYWGQGANEQFF. As DNA, the CDR3 is TGTGCCACCAGTGATAGGTACTGGGGACAGGGTGCAAATGAGCAGTTCTTC.